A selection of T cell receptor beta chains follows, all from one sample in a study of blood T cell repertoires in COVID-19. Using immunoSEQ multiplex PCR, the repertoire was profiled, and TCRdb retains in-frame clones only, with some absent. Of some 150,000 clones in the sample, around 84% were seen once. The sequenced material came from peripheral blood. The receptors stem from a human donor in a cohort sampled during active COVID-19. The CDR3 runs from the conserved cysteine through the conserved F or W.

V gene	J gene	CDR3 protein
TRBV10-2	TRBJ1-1	CASSESRTITEAFF
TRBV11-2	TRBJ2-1	CASSLVGVGTGSYNEQFF
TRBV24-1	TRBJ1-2	CATSDNNLYGYTF
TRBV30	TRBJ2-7	CAWRYRYEQYF
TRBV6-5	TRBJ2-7	CASSGTGIYEQYF
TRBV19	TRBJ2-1	CASSLIPGLAINNEQFF
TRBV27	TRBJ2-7	CASRSTGGPVYEQYF
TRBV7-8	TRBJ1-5	CASSFGRALYSNQPQHF
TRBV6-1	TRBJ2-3	CASSERGFTDTQYF
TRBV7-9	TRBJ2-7	CASSLAGTGLEQYF
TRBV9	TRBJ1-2	CASSPGRGLEYGYTF
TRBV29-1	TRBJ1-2	CSVETGSYGYTF
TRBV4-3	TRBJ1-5	CASSQDLTGSNQPQHF
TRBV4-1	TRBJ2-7	CASSQERRGGSYEQYF
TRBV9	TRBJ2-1	CASSDRDRQYNEQFF
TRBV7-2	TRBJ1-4	CASSLGDRDLEKLFF
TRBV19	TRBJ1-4	CASSPRQGGEKLFF
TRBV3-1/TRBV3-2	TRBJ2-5	CASSQGGGVRGETQYF
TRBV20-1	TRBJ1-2	CSPAGDGYTF
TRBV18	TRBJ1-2	CASSHTQGSYYGYTF
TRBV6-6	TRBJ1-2	CASSPGSYGYTF
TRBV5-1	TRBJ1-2	CASSPTIVDSPGYTF
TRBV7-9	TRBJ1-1	CASSLREGAEAFF
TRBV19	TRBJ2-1	CASSIVGLARSRYNEQFF
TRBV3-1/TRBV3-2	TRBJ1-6	CASSLGGPLHF
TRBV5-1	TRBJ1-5	CASSSGGDQPQHF
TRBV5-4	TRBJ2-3	CASSSLAGASTDTQYF
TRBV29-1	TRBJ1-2	CSVEDAQGAYGYTF
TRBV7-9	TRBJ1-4	CASSLEEWTNEKLFF
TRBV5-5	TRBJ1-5	CASSLTGDGPQHF
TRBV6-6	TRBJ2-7	CASSPGQGFAYEQYF
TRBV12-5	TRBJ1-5	CASGLVPGQPQHF
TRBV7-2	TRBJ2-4	CASSTDRTLAKNIQYF
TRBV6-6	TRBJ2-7	CASTDSYEQYF
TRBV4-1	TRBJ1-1	CASSQDRTEAFF
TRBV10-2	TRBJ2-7	CASSVAGIYEQYF
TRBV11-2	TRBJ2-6	CASSTGQTLSGANVLTF
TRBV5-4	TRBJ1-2	CASSLLGTGLFNYGYTF
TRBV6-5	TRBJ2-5	CASSFGGGTGTQYF
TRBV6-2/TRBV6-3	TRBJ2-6	CASSYAQGLVLTF
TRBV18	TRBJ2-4	CASSPGITKNIQYF
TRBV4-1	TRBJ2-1	CASSPENRGSYNEQFF
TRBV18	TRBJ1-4	CASSPRGQHNEKLFF
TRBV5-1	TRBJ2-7	CASSNRQASRDEQYF
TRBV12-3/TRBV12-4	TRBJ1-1	CASSPGTGRVTFF
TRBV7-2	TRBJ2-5	CASSSTILAGETQYF
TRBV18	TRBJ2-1	CASSPPSWAEQFF
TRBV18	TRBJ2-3	CASSRGGDTDTQYF
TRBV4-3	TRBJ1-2	CASSQVGTGAYGYTF
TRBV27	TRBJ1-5	CASSVRQGNTGSNQPQHF
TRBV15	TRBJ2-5	CATSRRASGRETQYF
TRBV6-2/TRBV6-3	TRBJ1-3	CASSARDTRSGNTIYF
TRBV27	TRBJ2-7	CASSPPYWRGTWEQYF